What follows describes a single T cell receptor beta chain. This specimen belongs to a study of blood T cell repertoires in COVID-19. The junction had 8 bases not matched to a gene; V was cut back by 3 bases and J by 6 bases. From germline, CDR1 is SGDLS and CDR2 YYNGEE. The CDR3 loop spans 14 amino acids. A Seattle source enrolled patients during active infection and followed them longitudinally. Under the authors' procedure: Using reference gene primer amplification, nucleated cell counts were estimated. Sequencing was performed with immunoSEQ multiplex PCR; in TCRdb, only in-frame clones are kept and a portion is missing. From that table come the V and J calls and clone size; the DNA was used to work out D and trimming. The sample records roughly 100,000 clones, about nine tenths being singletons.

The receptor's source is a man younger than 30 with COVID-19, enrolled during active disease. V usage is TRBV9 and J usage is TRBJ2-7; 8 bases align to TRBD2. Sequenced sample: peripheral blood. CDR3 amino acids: CASSGIAGPAEQYF. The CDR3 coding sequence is TGTGCCAGCAGCGGAATAGCGGGACCCGCCGAGCAGTACTTC.